This TCR beta chain was recovered during a study of blood T cells in healthy people across ages. Study-wide results and caveats: No conclusive comparison of naive versus antigen-experienced cells was possible with unsorted PBMCs. When set beside aged donors, long-lived donors presented more naive CD4+ cells and higher diversity. Calculation of diversity from one million T cells yielded estimates considered to be underestimates.

Then a second PCR, running about 7 to 11 cycles, was carried out with a sample-barcoded 5' primer and a J-beta primer mix. Researchers report that a template-switch adaptor with 12 random nucleotides tagged each cDNA molecule. TCRdb re-analysed the 5' RACE reads in MiXCR, keeping a single row per CDR3 protein. The data hold about 970,000 distinct CDR3 sequences, with roughly 51% observed a single time. Notes on this clonotype: The antigen remains undetermined.

Trimming removed 5 bases from V and 4 bases from J; junction bases left unmatched: 5. Germline V gene data show CDR1 as PRHDT and CDR2 as FYEKMQ (reference sequence). This CDR3 spans 14 amino acids. The rearrangement joins TRBV13 to TRBJ2-3, with TRBD2 matching 8 bases. The specimen sequenced was blood. The sequence was collected from a woman aged 55-70 years in good health. The CDR3 DNA follows: TGTGCCAGCAGCCGCGGGGGGATGGCAGATACGCAGTATTTT. Protein product: CASSRGGMADTQYF.